This T cell receptor (beta chain) was identified during a study of neoadjuvant anti-PD-1 for oral cavity cancer. About the study: Before surgery, most patients got three to four biweekly 3 mg/kg nivolumab doses.

CDR3 length equals 15 residues. From germline, CDR1 is GTSNPN and CDR2 SVGIG (reference sequence). Trimming took 3 bases from V and 6 from J, leaving 18 bases between them. Most PBMC samples had approximately 440 ng input DNA in six replicates. Libraries were prepared by immunoSEQ multiplex PCR; TCRdb keeps only in-frame clonotypes and omits some of them. Among around 15,000 clones, 65% to 75% were seen once, and the ten largest hold about 2.7%. Cohort: HPV-negative, locally advanced oral cavity squamous cell carcinoma patients. Sequenced here: PBMCs, sampled before nivolumab (anti-PD-1) treatment. The rearrangement uses TRBV30 and TRBJ1-5; a possible D gene is TRBD1 (5 bases). This receptor was obtained from a person aged 35-79 years with oral cavity squamous cell carcinoma. The CDR3, as DNA: TGTGCCTGGAGCGATGGGGCTTCCGCCGGTCAGCCCCAGCATTTT. This translates into CAWSDGASAGQPQHF.